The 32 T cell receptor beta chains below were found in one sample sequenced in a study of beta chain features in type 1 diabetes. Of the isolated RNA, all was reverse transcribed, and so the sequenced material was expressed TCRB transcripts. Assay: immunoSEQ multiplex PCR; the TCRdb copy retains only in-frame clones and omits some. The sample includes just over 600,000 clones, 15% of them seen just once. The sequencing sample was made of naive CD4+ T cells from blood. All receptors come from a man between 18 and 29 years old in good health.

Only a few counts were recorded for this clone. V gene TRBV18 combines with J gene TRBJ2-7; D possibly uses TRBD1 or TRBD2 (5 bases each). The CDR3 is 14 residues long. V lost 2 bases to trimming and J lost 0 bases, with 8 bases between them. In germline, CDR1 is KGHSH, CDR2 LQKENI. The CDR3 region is CASSPGTISYEQYF. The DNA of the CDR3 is TGTGCCAGCTCACCAGGGACGATCTCCTACGAGCAGTACTTC.

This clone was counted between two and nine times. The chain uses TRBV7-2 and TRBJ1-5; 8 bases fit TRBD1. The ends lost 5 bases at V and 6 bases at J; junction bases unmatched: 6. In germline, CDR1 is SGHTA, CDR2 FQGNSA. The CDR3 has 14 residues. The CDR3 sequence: CASSPDRGAQPQHF. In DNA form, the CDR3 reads TGTGCCAGCAGCCCAGACAGGGGAGCTCAGCCCCAGCATTTT.

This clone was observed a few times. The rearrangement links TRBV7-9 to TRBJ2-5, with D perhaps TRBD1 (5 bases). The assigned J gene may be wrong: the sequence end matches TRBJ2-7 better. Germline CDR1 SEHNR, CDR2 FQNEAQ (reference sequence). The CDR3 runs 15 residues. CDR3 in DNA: TGTGCCAGCAGCTTAAGCAGGGTCGAGTCCCACGAGCAGTACTTC. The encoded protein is CASSLSRVESHEQYF.

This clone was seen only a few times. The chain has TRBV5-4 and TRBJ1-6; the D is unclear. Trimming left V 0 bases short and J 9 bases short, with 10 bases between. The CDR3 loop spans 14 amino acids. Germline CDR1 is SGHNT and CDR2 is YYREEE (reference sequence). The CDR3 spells CASSLDTGGSPLHF. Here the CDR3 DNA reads TGTGCCAGCAGCTTGGATACGGGCGGTTCACCCCTCCACTTT.

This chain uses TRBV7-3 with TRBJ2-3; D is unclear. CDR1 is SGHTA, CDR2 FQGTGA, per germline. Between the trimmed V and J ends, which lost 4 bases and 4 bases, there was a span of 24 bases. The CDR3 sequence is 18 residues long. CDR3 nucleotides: TGTGCCAGCAGCTACGTCCCCCGAGAGGCAGTAGGCGCAGATACGCAGTATTTT. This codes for CASSYVPREAVGADTQYF.

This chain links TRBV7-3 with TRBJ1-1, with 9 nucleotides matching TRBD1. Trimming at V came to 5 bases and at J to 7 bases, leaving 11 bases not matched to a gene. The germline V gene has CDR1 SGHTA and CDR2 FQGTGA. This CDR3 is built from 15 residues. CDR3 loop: CASSQAGTGFHEAFF. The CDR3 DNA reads TGTGCCAGCAGCCAAGCCGGGACAGGGTTCCATGAAGCTTTCTTT.

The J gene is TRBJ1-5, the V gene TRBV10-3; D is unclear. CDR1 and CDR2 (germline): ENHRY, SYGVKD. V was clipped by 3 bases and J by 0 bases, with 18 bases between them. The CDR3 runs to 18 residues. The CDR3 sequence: CAISEQTKGLYSNQPQHF. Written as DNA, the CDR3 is TGTGCCATCAGTGAACAGACGAAGGGCTTATATAGCAATCAGCCCCAGCATTTT.

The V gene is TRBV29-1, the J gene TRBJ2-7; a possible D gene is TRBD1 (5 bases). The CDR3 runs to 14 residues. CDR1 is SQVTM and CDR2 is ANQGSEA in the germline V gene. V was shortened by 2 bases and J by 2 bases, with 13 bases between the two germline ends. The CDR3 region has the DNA TGCAGCGTTGAACTCAGGGCCCATACCTACGAGCAGTACTTC. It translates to CSVELRAHTYEQYF.

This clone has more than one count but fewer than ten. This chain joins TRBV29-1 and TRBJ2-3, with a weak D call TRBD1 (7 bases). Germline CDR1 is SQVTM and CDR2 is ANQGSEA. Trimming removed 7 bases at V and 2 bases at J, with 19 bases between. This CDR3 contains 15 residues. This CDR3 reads CSGLGRDSTTDTQYF. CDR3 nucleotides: TGCAGCGGCCTCGGGCGGGACAGCACCACAGATACGCAGTATTTT.

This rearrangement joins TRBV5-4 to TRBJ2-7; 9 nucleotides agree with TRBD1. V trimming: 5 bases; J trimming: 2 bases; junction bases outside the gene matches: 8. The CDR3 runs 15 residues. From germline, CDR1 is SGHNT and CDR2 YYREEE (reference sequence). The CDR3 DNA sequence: TGTGCCAGCAGTGTAGGGACAGGGAAGCCCTACGAGCAGTACTTC. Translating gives CASSVGTGKPYEQYF. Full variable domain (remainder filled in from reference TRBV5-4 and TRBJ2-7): ETGVTQSPTHLIKTRGQQVTLRCSSQSGHNTVSWYQQALGQGPQFIFQYYREEENGRGNFPPRFSGLQFPNYSSELNVNALELDDSALYLCASSVGTGKPYEQYFGPGTRLTVT.

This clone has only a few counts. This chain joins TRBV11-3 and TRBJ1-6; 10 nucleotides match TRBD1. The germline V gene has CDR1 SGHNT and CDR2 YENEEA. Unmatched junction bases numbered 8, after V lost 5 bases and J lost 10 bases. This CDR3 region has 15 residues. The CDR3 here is CASSRGGTGVSPLHF. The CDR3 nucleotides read TGTGCCAGCAGCCGGGGTGGGACAGGGGTCTCACCCCTCCACTTT.

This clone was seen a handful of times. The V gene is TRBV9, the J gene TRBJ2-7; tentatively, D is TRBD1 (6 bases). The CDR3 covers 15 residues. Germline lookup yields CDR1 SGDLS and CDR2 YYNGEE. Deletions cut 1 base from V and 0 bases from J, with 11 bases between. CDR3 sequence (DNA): TGTGCCAGCAGCGTAATGACAGGTAGCTCCTACGAGCAGTACTTC. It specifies CASSVMTGSSYEQYF.

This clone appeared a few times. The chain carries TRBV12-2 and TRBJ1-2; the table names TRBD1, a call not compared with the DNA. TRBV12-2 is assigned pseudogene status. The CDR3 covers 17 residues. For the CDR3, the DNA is TGTGCAAGTCGCTTTTCTTCCCGGGACAGGGATAACTATGGCTACACCTTC. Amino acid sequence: CASRFSSRDRDNYGYTF.

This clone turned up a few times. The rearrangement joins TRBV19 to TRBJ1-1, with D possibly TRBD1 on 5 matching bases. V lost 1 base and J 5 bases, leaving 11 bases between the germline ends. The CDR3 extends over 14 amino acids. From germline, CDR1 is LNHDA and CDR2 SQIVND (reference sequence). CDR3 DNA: TGTGCCAGTAGTATAGCGGCAGGGAGGACTGAAGCTTTCTTT. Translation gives CASSIAAGRTEAFF. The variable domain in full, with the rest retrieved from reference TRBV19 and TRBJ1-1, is DGGITQSPKYLFRKEGQNVTLSCEQNLNHDAMYWYRQDPGQGLRLIYYSQIVNDFQKGDIAEGYSVSREKKESFPLTVTSAQKNPTAFYLCASSIAAGRTEAFFGQGTRLTVV.

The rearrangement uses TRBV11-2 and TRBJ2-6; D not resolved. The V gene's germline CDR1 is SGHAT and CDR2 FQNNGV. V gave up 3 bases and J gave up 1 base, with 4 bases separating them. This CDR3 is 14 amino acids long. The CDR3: CASSLRSGANVLTF. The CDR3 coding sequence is TGTGCCAGCAGCTTGCGATCTGGGGCCAACGTCCTGACTTTC.

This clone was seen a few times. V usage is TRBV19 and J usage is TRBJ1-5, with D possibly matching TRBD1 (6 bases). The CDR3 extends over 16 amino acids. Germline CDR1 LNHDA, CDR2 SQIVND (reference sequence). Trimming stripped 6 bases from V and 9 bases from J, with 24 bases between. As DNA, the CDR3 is TGTGCCAGTAGCCGGGACAACGGACAGCGCTTATGGCCCCAGCATTTT. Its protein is CASSRDNGQRLWPQHF.

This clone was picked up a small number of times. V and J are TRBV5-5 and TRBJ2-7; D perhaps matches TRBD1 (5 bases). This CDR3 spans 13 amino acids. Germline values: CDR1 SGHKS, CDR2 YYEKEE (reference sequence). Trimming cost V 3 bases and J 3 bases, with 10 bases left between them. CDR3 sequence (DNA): TGTGCCAGCAGCTCCCGACAGCTCTACGAGCAGTACTTC. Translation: CASSSRQLYEQYF.

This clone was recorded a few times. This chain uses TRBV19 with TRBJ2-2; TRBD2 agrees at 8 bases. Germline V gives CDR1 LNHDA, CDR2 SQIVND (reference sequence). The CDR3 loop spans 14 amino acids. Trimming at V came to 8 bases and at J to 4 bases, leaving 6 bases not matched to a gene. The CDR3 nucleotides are TGTGCCAGTGGTCCCACTAGCGGCACCGGGGAGCTGTTTTTT. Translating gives CASGPTSGTGELFF. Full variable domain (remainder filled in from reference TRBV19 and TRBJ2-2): DGGITQSPKYLFRKEGQNVTLSCEQNLNHDAMYWYRQDPGQGLRLIYYSQIVNDFQKGDIAEGYSVSREKKESFPLTVTSAQKNPTAFYLCASGPTSGTGELFFGEGSRLTVL.

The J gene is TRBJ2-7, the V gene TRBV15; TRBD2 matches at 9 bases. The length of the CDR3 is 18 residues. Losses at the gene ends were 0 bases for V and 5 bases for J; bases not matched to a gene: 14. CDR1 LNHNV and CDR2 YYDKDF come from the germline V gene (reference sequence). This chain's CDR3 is CATSREGVLGREGHEQYF. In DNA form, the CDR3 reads TGTGCCACCAGCAGAGAGGGGGTGCTTGGGCGGGAGGGCCACGAGCAGTACTTC.

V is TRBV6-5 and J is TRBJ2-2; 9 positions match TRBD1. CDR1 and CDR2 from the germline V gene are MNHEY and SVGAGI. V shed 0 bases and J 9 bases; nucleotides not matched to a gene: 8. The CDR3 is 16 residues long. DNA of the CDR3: TGTGCCAGCAGTTACTCGGGGACAGGGATGGGACGGGAGCTGTTTTTT. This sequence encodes CASSYSGTGMGRELFF.

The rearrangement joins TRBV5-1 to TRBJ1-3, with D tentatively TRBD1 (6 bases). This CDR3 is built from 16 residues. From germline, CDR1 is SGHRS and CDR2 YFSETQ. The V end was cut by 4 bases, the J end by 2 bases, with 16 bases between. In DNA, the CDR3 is TGCGCCAGCAGCCCCACAGGGAATTCGGCTGGAAACACCATATATTTT. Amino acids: CASSPTGNSAGNTIYF. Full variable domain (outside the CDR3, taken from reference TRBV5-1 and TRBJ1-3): KAGVTQTPRYLIKTRGQQVTLSCSPISGHRSVSWYQQTPGQGLQFLFEYFSETQRNKGNFPGRFSGRQFSNSRSEMNVSTLELGDSALYLCASSPTGNSAGNTIYFGEGSWLTVV.

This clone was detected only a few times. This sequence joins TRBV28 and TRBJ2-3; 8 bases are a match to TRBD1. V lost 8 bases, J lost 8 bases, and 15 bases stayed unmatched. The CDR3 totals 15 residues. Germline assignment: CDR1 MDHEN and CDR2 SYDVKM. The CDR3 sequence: CASGRRGTGEGTQYF. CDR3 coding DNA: TGTGCCAGCGGCCGAAGGGGGACAGGAGAGGGTACGCAGTATTTT. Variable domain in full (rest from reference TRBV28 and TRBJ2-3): DVKVTQSSRYLVKRTGEKVFLECVQDMDHENMFWYRQDPGLGLRLIYFSYDVKMKEKGDIPEGYSVSREKKERFSLILESASTNQTSMYLCASGRRGTGEGTQYFGPGTRLTVL.

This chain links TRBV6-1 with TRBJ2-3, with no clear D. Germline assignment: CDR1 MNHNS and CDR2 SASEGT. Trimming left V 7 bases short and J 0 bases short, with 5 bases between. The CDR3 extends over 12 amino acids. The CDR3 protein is CASTFSTDTQYF. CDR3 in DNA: TGTGCCAGCACTTTTAGCACAGATACGCAGTATTTT.

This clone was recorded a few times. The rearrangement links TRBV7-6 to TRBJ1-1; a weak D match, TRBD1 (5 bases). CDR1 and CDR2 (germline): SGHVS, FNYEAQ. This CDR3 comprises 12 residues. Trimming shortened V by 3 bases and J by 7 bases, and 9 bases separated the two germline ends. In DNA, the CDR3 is TGTGCCAGCAGCTTTATAGGGGATGAAGCTTTCTTT. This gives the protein CASSFIGDEAFF. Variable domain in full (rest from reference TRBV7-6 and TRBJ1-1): GAGVSQSPRYKVTKRGQDVALRCDPISGHVSLYWYRQALGQGPEFLTYFNYEAQQDKSGLPNDRFSAERPEGSISTLTIQRTEQRDSAMYRCASSFIGDEAFFGQGTRLTVV.

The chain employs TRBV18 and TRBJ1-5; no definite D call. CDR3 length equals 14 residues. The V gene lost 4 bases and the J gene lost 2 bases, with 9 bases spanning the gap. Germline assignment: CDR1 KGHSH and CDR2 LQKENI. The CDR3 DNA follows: TGTGCCAGCTCACTACTCTCGGGCAATCAGCCCCAGCATTTT. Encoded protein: CASSLLSGNQPQHF.

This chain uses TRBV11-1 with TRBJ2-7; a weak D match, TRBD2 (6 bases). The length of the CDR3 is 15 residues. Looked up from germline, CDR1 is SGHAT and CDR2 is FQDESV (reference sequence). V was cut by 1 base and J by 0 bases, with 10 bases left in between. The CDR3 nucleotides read TGTGCCAGCAGCTTAGGGCGGGACCGCTCCTACGAGCAGTACTTC. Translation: CASSLGRDRSYEQYF. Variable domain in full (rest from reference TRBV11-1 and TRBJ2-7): EAEVAQSPRYKITEKSQAVAFWCDPISGHATLYWYRQILGQGPELLVQFQDESVVDDSQLPKDRFSAERLKGVDSTLKIQPAELGDSAMYLCASSLGRDRSYEQYFGPGTRLTVT.

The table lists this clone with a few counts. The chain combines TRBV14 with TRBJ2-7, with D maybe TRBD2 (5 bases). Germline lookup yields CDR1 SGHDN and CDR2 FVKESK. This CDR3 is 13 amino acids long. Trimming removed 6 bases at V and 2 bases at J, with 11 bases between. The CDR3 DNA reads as TGTGCCAGCAGTCCTTGGGGAGCCTACGAGCAGTACTTC. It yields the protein CASSPWGAYEQYF.

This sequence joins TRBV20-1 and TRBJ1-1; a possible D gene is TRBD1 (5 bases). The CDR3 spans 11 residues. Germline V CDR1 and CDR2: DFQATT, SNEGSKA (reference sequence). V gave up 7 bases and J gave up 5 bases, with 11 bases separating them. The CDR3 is CSGRAGTEAFF. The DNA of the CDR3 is TGCAGTGGCAGGGCGGGGACTGAAGCTTTCTTT.

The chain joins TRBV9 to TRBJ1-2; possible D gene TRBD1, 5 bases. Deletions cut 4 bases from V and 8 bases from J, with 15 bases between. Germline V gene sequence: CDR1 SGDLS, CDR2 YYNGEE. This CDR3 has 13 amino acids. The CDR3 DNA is TGTGCCAGCAGCCGGGACGGCGGTTCGGGCTACACCTTC. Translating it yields CASSRDGGSGYTF.

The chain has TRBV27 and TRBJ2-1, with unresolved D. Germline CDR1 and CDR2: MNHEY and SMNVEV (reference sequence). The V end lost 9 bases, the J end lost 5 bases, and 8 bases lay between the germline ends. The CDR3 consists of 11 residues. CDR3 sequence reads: CASIRNNEQFF. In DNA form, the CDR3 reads TGTGCCAGTATCCGGAACAATGAGCAGTTCTTC.

The CDR3 DNA sequence: TGTGCCAGTAGTGCCGACAGGGGAGCTAACTATGGCTACACCTTC. Protein product: CASSADRGANYGYTF. The J gene is TRBJ1-2, the V gene TRBV19, with TRBD1 matching over 8 bases. Germline trimming cut 5 bases from V and 0 bases from J; bases unmatched to any gene: 5. The CDR3 runs 15 residues. Germline V gene lookup returns CDR1 LNHDA and CDR2 SQIVND (reference sequence).

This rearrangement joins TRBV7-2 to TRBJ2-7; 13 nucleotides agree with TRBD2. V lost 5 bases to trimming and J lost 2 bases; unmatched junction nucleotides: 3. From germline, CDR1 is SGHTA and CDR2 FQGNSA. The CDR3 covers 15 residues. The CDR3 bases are TGTGCCAGCAGCCGACTAGCGGGGGGACCCTACGAGCAGTACTTC. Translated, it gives CASSRLAGGPYEQYF.